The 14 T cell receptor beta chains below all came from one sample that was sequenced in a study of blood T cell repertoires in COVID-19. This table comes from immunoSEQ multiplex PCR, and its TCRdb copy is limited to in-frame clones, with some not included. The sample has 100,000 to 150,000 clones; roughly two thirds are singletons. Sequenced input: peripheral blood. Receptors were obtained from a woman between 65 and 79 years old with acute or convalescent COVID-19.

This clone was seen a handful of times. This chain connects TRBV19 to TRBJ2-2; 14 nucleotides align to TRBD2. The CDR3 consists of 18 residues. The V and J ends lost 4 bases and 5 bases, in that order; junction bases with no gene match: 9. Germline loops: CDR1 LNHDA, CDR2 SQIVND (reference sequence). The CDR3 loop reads CASSNPGTSGSGTGELFF. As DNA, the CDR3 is TGTGCCAGTAGTAACCCAGGGACTAGCGGGAGTGGGACCGGGGAGCTGTTTTTT.

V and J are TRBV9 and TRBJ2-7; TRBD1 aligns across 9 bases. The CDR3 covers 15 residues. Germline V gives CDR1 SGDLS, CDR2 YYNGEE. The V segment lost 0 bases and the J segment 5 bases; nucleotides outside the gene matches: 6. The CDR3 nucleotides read TGTGCCAGCAGCGTAGCCGGGACAGGGTTTGACGAGCAGTACTTC. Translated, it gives CASSVAGTGFDEQYF.

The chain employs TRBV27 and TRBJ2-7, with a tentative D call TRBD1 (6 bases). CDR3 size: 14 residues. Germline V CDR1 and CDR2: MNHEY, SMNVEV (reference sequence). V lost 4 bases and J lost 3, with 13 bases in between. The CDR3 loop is CASSSKPGHYEQYF. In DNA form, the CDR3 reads TGTGCCAGCAGTTCGAAACCGGGACACTACGAGCAGTACTTC.

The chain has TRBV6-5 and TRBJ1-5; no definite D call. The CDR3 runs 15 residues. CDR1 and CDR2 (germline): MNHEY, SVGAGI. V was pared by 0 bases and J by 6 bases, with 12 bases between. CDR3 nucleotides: TGTGCCAGCAGTTACTCTGGGCAGTCGGCTCAGCCCCAGCATTTT. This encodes CASSYSGQSAQPQHF.

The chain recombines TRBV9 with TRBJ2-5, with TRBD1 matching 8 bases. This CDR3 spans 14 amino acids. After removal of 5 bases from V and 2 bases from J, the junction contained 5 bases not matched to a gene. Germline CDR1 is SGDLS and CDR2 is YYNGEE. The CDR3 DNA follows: TGTGCCAGCAGTACACAGGGGGGTCAAGAGACCCAGTACTTC. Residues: CASSTQGGQETQYF. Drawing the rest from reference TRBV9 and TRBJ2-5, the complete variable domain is DSGVTQTPKHLITATGQRVTLRCSPRSGDLSVYWYQQSLDQGLQFLIQYYNGEERAKGNILERFSAQQFPDLHSELNLSSLELGDSALYFCASSTQGGQETQYFGPGTRLLVL.

Here the CDR3 DNA reads TGTGCCAGCAGCCCCCTCCGGACTAGCGGGGGGACCGGGGAGCTGTTTTTT. Its translation: CASSPLRTSGGTGELFF. The chain has TRBV3-1 (or the pseudogene TRBV3-2) and TRBJ2-2, with TRBD2 matching over 14 bases. Germline V lookup: CDR1 LGHDT, CDR2 YNNKEL (reference sequence). With 4 bases clipped from V and 5 bases from J, the junction kept 6 bases outside the gene matches. The CDR3 runs 17 residues.

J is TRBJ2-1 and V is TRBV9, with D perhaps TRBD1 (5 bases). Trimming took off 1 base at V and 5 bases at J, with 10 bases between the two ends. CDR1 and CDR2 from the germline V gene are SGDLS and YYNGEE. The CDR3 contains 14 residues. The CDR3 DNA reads TGTGCCAGCAGCGTATGGGCAGGGAACAATGAGCAGTTCTTC. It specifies CASSVWAGNNEQFF.

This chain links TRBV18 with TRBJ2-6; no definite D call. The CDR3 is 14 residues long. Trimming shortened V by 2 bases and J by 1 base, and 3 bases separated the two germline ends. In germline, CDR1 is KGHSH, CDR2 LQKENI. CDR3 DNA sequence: TGTGCCAGCTCACCAGAGTCTGGGGCCAACGTCCTGACTTTC. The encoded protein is CASSPESGANVLTF.

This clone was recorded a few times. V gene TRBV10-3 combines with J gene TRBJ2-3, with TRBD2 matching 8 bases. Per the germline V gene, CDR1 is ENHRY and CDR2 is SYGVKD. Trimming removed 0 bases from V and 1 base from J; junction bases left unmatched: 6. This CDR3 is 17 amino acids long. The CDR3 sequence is CAISESRPGLGTDTQYF. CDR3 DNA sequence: TGTGCCATCAGTGAGTCCCGCCCGGGACTAGGCACAGATACGCAGTATTTT.

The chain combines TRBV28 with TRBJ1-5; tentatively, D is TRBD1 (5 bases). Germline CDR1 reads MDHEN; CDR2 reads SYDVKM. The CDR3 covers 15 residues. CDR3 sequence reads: CVNSAGTYSNQPQHF. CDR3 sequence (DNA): TGTGTCAACAGCGCCGGGACTTATAGCAATCAGCCCCAGCATTTT. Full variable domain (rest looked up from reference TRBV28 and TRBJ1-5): DVKVTQSSRYLVKRTGEKVFLECVQDMDHENMFWYRQDPGLGLRLIYFSYDVKMKEKGDIPEGYSVSREKKERFSLILESASTNQTSMYLCVNSAGTYSNQPQHFGDGTRLSIL.

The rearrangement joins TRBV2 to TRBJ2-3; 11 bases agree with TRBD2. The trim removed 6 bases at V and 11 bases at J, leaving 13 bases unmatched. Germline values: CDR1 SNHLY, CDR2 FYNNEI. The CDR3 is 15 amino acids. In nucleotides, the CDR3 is TGTGCCAGCAGCAAACTAGCGGGGGCCCAATATGAGCAGTATTTT. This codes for CASSKLAGAQYEQYF.

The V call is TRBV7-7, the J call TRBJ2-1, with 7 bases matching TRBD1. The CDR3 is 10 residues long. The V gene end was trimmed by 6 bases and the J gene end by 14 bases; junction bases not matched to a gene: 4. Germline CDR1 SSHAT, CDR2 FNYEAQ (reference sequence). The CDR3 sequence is CASSSDREFF. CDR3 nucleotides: TGTGCCAGCAGTTCCGACAGGGAGTTCTTC.

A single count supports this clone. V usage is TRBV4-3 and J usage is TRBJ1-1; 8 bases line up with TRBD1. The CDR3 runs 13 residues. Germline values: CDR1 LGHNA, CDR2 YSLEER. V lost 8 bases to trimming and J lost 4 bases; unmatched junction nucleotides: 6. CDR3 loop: CASAGQGGTEAFF. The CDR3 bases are TGCGCCAGCGCCGGACAGGGAGGCACTGAAGCTTTCTTT.

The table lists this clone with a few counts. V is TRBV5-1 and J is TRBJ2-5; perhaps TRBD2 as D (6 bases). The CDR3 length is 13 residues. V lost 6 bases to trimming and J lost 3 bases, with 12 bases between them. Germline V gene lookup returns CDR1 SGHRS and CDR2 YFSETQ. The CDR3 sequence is CASTLAQEETQYF. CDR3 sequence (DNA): TGCGCCAGCACACTAGCTCAGGAAGAGACCCAGTACTTC. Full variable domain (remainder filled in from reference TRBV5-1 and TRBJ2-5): KAGVTQTPRYLIKTRGQQVTLSCSPISGHRSVSWYQQTPGQGLQFLFEYFSETQRNKGNFPGRFSGRQFSNSRSEMNVSTLELGDSALYLCASTLAQEETQYFGPGTRLLVL.